This is a list of T cell receptor beta chains from one sample in a study of CD8 T cells in Susac syndrome. TCRdb ran MiXCR on the immunoSEQ multiplex PCR reads and lists one entry per CDR3 protein. Of around 80,000 distinct CDR3 sequences listed, roughly 91% are singletons. The sequencing sample was made of CD8+ T cells from PBMCs. The receptor source for this set is a human donor with multiple sclerosis. The CDR3 runs from the conserved cysteine through the conserved F or W. D genes are given only for firm matches. Clone size is given for some rows only: seen once, a few or many times, or a class if the clone is expanded.

d_call: NA
clone_size: NA
cdr3_length: 16
j_call: TRBJ2-1
v_call: TRBV3-1
cdr3_nt: TGTGCCAGCAGCCAAGTGGCCACTACCTTTGACAATGAGCAGTTCTTC
cdr3_aa: CASSQVATTFDNEQFF

d_call: TRBD2
clone_size: NA
cdr3_length: 17
j_call: TRBJ2-5
v_call: TRBV20-1
cdr3_nt: TGCAGTGCCGATTATGCCGTAACTAGCGGGGGTCGGGAGACCCAGTACTTC
cdr3_aa: CSADYAVTSGGRETQYF

d_call: NA
clone_size: NA
cdr3_length: 12
j_call: TRBJ2-1
v_call: TRBV30
cdr3_nt: TGTGCCTGGAGGAGATCCTACAATGAGCAGTTCTTC
cdr3_aa: CAWRRSYNEQFF

d_call: NA
clone_size: NA
cdr3_length: 16
j_call: TRBJ1-2
v_call: TRBV3-1
cdr3_nt: TGTGCCAGCAGCCAACCCCGTCTATGGGGAGGGTATGGCTACACCTTC
cdr3_aa: CASSQPRLWGGYGYTF

d_call: TRBD1
clone_size: NA
cdr3_length: 15
j_call: TRBJ1-1
v_call: TRBV7-4
cdr3_nt: TGTGCCAGCAGCTTCCCAGGGGGCGCGAACACTGAAGCTTTCTTT
cdr3_aa: CASSFPGGANTEAFF

d_call: NA
clone_size: NA
cdr3_length: 14
j_call: TRBJ2-5
v_call: TRBV20-1
cdr3_nt: TGCAGTGCTATAGGCTCCCGTAAGCGGAGAACCCAGTACTTC
cdr3_aa: CSAIGSRKRRTQYF

d_call: NA
clone_size: NA
cdr3_length: 18
j_call: TRBJ2-2
v_call: TRBV4-1
cdr3_nt: TGCGCCAGCAGCCCGTTCCTATCGGGGGGCGCGAACACCGGGGAGCTGTTTTTT
cdr3_aa: CASSPFLSGGANTGELFF

d_call: NA
clone_size: NA
cdr3_length: 15
j_call: TRBJ2-1
v_call: TRBV19
cdr3_nt: TGTGCCAGTAGTTCTTCTAGTAAGAGGGGATATGAGCAGTTCTTC
cdr3_aa: CASSSSSKRGYEQFF

d_call: NA
clone_size: NA
cdr3_length: 10
j_call: TRBJ2-3
v_call: TRBV7-9
cdr3_nt: TGTGCCAGCGGGAATTTGGCGCAGTATTTT
cdr3_aa: CASGNLAQYF

d_call: NA
clone_size: NA
cdr3_length: 11
j_call: TRBJ2-5
v_call: TRBV6-2/TRBV6-3
cdr3_nt: TGTGCCAGCAGTTGGGGAGAGACCCAGTACTTC
cdr3_aa: CASSWGETQYF

d_call: NA
clone_size: NA
cdr3_length: 16
j_call: TRBJ2-1
v_call: TRBV6-6
cdr3_nt: TGTGCCAGCAGTCTGGCCTCTAGGAGCTCCTACAATGAGCAGTTCTTC
cdr3_aa: CASSLASRSSYNEQFF

d_call: NA
clone_size: NA
cdr3_length: 13
j_call: TRBJ1-2
v_call: TRBV30
cdr3_nt: TGTGCCTGGGACACCCGGGTCGGCGATGGCTACACCTTC
cdr3_aa: CAWDTRVGDGYTF

d_call: NA
clone_size: NA
cdr3_length: 15
j_call: TRBJ2-1
v_call: TRBV6-6
cdr3_nt: TGTGCCAGCAGCGTCTTGGAGGGGATGGGCAATGAGCAGTTCTTC
cdr3_aa: CASSVLEGMGNEQFF

d_call: NA
clone_size: NA
cdr3_length: 12
j_call: TRBJ2-1
v_call: TRBV7-6
cdr3_nt: TGTGCCAGCAGTCCGCTCTCGAGTGAGCAGTTCTTC
cdr3_aa: CASSPLSSEQFF

d_call: NA
clone_size: NA
cdr3_length: 15
j_call: TRBJ2-3
v_call: TRBV2
cdr3_nt: TGTGCCAGAGACCTCTGGGGTACTAGCACAGATACGCAGTATTTT
cdr3_aa: CARDLWGTSTDTQYF

d_call: TRBD2
clone_size: NA
cdr3_length: 16
j_call: TRBJ2-3
v_call: TRBV7-2
cdr3_nt: TGTGCCAGCAGCTGGCTAGCGGGGGGCCTCACAGATACGCAGTATTTT
cdr3_aa: CASSWLAGGLTDTQYF

d_call: TRBD1
clone_size: once
cdr3_length: 17
j_call: TRBJ2-7
v_call: TRBV4-1
cdr3_nt: TGCGCCAGCAGCCAAGAAGAATGGACAGGGGGCGGCTACGAGCAGTACTTC
cdr3_aa: CASSQEEWTGGGYEQYF

d_call: NA
clone_size: NA
cdr3_length: 13
j_call: TRBJ2-1
v_call: TRBV2
cdr3_nt: TGTGCCAGCAGGTGGACAGGGAGGGATGAGCAGTTCTTC
cdr3_aa: CASRWTGRDEQFF

d_call: NA
clone_size: NA
cdr3_length: 14
j_call: TRBJ1-1
v_call: TRBV7-2
cdr3_nt: TGTGCCAGCAGCTTTGTAACGGGGAACACTGAAGCTTTCTTT
cdr3_aa: CASSFVTGNTEAFF

d_call: TRBD2
clone_size: NA
cdr3_length: 16
j_call: TRBJ2-7
v_call: TRBV6-2/TRBV6-3
cdr3_nt: TGTGCCAGCAGTTCTCCGTTGGGACTAGCGGGATGGGAGCAGTACTTC
cdr3_aa: CASSSPLGLAGWEQYF

d_call: NA
clone_size: once
cdr3_length: 15
j_call: TRBJ1-3
v_call: TRBV6-5
cdr3_nt: TGTGCCAGCAGTACCTGGGAGGCAGGAGGAAACACCATATATTTT
cdr3_aa: CASSTWEAGGNTIYF

d_call: TRBD2
clone_size: NA
cdr3_length: 16
j_call: TRBJ2-1
v_call: TRBV7-3
cdr3_nt: TGTGCCAGCAGCCCCTTAGCGGGGGGTTCCTACAATGAGCAGTTCTTC
cdr3_aa: CASSPLAGGSYNEQFF

d_call: TRBD1
clone_size: NA
cdr3_length: 20
j_call: TRBJ2-4
v_call: TRBV19
cdr3_nt: TGTGCCAGTAGTGAGCAGGGACAGAACCGGATGGGGTTGGCCAAAAACATTCAGTACTTC
cdr3_aa: CASSEQGQNRMGLAKNIQYF

d_call: NA
clone_size: NA
cdr3_length: 14
j_call: TRBJ1-2
v_call: TRBV6-5
cdr3_nt: TGTGCCAGCAGTTACCAGGGAGGGCGGGATGGCTACACCTTC
cdr3_aa: CASSYQGGRDGYTF

d_call: NA
clone_size: NA
cdr3_length: 15
j_call: TRBJ1-5
v_call: TRBV6-1
cdr3_nt: TGTGCCAGCAGTGACATCGCAGGGAGCAATCAGCCCCAGCATTTT
cdr3_aa: CASSDIAGSNQPQHF

d_call: NA
clone_size: NA
cdr3_length: 14
j_call: TRBJ1-1
v_call: TRBV19
cdr3_nt: TGTGCCAGTAGTGAAACAACAGTGAGAACTGAAGCTTTCTTT
cdr3_aa: CASSETTVRTEAFF

d_call: TRBD1
clone_size: NA
cdr3_length: 13
j_call: TRBJ2-1
v_call: TRBV30
cdr3_nt: TGTGCCTGGAGGGAGACAGGGATCAATGAGCAGTTCTTC
cdr3_aa: CAWRETGINEQFF

d_call: NA
clone_size: NA
cdr3_length: 13
j_call: TRBJ1-2
v_call: TRBV28
cdr3_nt: TGTGCCAGCAGTTTCGGGCAGGGCTATGGCTACACCTTC
cdr3_aa: CASSFGQGYGYTF

d_call: NA
clone_size: NA
cdr3_length: 12
j_call: TRBJ2-3
v_call: TRBV9
cdr3_nt: TGTGCCAGCACGGACGGAACGGATACGCAGTATTTT
cdr3_aa: CASTDGTDTQYF